A selection of T cell receptor beta chains follows, all from one sample in a study of monozygotic twins with inflammatory bowel disease. TCRdb reprocessed the 5' RACE reads and keeps a single row for each CDR3 protein, giving no DNA. The sample includes 150,000 to 200,000 distinct CDR3 sequences. Source material: blood. The receptors here all came from a human donor with ulcerative colitis or Crohn's disease, or a healthy co-twin of an affected twin (not recorded which). Both conserved end residues are part of each CDR3.

J: TRBJ1-5
V: TRBV6-1
CDR3: CASSEGTVKGNQPQHF

J: TRBJ2-2
V: TRBV19
CDR3: CASKRQGNTGELFF

J: TRBJ1-5
V: TRBV12-3/TRBV12-4
CDR3: CASSSTSGHSNQPQHF

J: TRBJ1-3
V: TRBV20-1
CDR3: CSAPTTSSGNTIYF

J: TRBJ2-1
V: TRBV27
CDR3: CASSLSGQLRSYNEQFF

J: TRBJ2-5
V: TRBV10-3
CDR3: CAISERVQTETQYF

J: TRBJ2-3
V: TRBV11-2
CDR3: CASSLRLAGSTDTQYF

J: TRBJ2-7
V: TRBV28
CDR3: CASSAPRGLAYEQYF

J: TRBJ1-6
V: TRBV3-1
CDR3: CASWQIGSPLHF

J: TRBJ2-1
V: TRBV19
CDR3: CAARDRGGNEQFF

J: TRBJ2-5
V: TRBV29-1
CDR3: CSAHRGQTQYF

J: TRBJ2-1
V: TRBV9
CDR3: CASSVVGSGGSYNEQFF

J: TRBJ1-1
V: TRBV5-6
CDR3: CASSRPGNTEAFF

J: TRBJ2-7
V: TRBV28
CDR3: CASSSSGYRVAPYEQYF

J: TRBJ2-5
V: TRBV5-6
CDR3: CASSSDMSGGQYF

J: TRBJ1-1
V: TRBV29-1
CDR3: CSVEMGGWNTEAFF

J: TRBJ1-3
V: TRBV25-1
CDR3: CASSASTFIYF

J: TRBJ1-1
V: TRBV11-2
CDR3: CASSISGFTEAFF

J: TRBJ2-7
V: TRBV18
CDR3: CASSPRTRSLYEQYF

J: TRBJ1-4
V: TRBV6-1
CDR3: CASRLDRGNEKLFF

J: TRBJ2-5
V: TRBV27
CDR3: CASRSGGVETQYF

J: TRBJ2-7
V: TRBV5-1
CDR3: CASGSGYEQYF

J: TRBJ2-3
V: TRBV5-6
CDR3: CASSLGGQGADTQYF